The T cell receptor beta chain under discussion was sequenced for a study of T cell repertoires in cytomegalovirus infection. TCRdb recomputed calls from the reads with MiXCR, one row per CDR3 protein. The sample lists 310,000 or so distinct CDR3 sequences, about a quarter occurring once. The CDR3 contains 15 residues. The ends were cut back, 2 bases at V and 4 bases at J, with 12 bases in the middle. Germline values: CDR1 MDHEN, CDR2 SYDVKM. Specimen: PBMCs. The gene calls are TRBV28 and TRBJ2-1; no definite D call. The TCR originated in a human donor in good health (CMV status not recorded). Some clones in this sample may be carry-over from other donors' samples. The CDR3 DNA is TGTGCCAGCAGTTTACCGGGTGCCAATTACAATGAGCAGTTCTTC. It is translated as CASSLPGANYNEQFF.